The sequence of this T cell receptor beta chain was determined in a study of regulatory T cells in long-lasting Graves disease. Study-wide background: By definition, persistent Graves' disease involved antithyroid drugs for over 5 years alongside positive TSH receptor antibodies.

As for this clonotype: The target antigen is unknown.

Time point given: persistent/refractory GD, antithyroid drugs over 5 years with positive TRAb. Generation of the TCR library employed RNA extracted from PBMCs. General study findings and limits: Examination was confined to peripheral blood, excluding thyroid tissue.

The CDR3 length is 15 residues. V lost 4 bases, J lost 4 bases, and 16 bases lay in between. Germline CDR1 and CDR2: DFQATT and SNEGSKA (reference sequence). Libraries of TCR beta came from iRepertoire HTBI primers plus Arm-PCR of CDR3 regions. TCRdb analysed the multiplex PCR reads with MiXCR anew, one entry per CDR3 protein. The table lists about 470,000 distinct CDR3 sequences, 20% to 25% of them singletons. This TCR was recovered from a female donor with Graves disease. Material: peripheral blood mononuclear cells (PBMCs), obtained when the disease was refractory, from a patient treated with antithyroid drugs. The rearrangement joins TRBV20-1 to TRBJ1-4, with D uncertain. CDR3 protein: CSAKEPFPFNEKLFF. The CDR3 DNA follows: TGCAGTGCTAAAGAGCCCTTCCCCTTTAATGAAAAACTGTTTTTT.